The 3 T cell receptor beta chains presented below share a single source sample, sequenced in a study of cytomegalovirus exposure and HLA in healthy donors. PCR amplification relied on 60 Vbeta primers (plus 13 Jbeta primers). The protocol was immunoSEQ multiplex PCR, while the TCRdb copy is restricted to in-frame clones and leaves out a portion. The sample includes approximately 100,000 clones, about 74% of them seen just once. Sequenced sample: PBMCs. These receptors were obtained from a female donor in good health and CMV-seronegative.

This clone appeared a few times. The chain has TRBV25-1 and TRBJ2-2; 9 bases agree with TRBD1. The germline V gene encodes CDR1 MGHDK and CDR2 SYGVNS. The CDR3 runs to 14 residues. Losses at the gene ends were 5 bases for V and 3 bases for J; bases not matched to a gene: 1. CDR3 residues: CASSTGGDTGELFF. Here the CDR3 DNA reads TGTGCCAGCAGTACAGGGGGCGACACCGGGGAGCTGTTTTTT.

V usage is TRBV4-3 and J usage is TRBJ2-5; 9 positions agree with TRBD1. Germline V gene sequence: CDR1 LGHNA, CDR2 YSLEER. This CDR3 region has 17 residues. The V and J ends lost 3 bases and 5 bases, in that order; junction bases with no gene match: 13. The CDR3 DNA is TGCGCCAGCAGCCATTACAGGGGGCTAGATTTTTGGGAGACCCAGTACTTC. Translating it yields CASSHYRGLDFWETQYF.

The J gene is TRBJ2-5, the V gene TRBV5-6, with D possibly TRBD2 on 6 matching bases. The V end was cut by 5 bases, the J end by 3 bases, with 14 bases between. The length of the CDR3 is 14 residues. Germline V gene lookup returns CDR1 SGHDT and CDR2 YYEEEE. CDR3 region: CASRRRGWEETQYF. CDR3 DNA sequence: TGTGCCAGCAGGCGTCGGGGGTGGGAAGAGACCCAGTACTTC.